The TCR beta chain under discussion was sequenced for a study of beta chain features in type 1 diabetes. Isolated RNA was reverse transcribed in full, so expressed TCRB transcripts were sequenced. TCRdb's copy holds only in-frame clones and misses some; the assay was immunoSEQ multiplex PCR. The table has approximately 170,000 clones, 7.5% to 9.5% seen once. The CDR3 contains 14 residues. Unmatched junction bases numbered 3, after V lost 4 bases and J lost 1 base. Looked up from germline, CDR1 is SQVTM and CDR2 is ANQGSEA. The sample taken for sequencing was central memory CD4+ T cells from blood. The TCR originated in a woman younger than 35 in good health. The rearrangement links TRBV29-1 to TRBJ2-3; TRBD1 matches 9 bases. The CDR3 DNA is TGCAGCGTTGTAACAGGGGGCGGCACAGATACGCAGTATTTT. This encodes CSVVTGGGTDTQYF.